This T cell receptor (beta chain) originates from a study of T cells after posttransplantation cyclophosphamide. Study-level findings and limits: Recipient CMV seropositivity and CMV reactivation strongly tracked TRB clonality. Blood and skin or GI T cell repertoires showed limited TRB overlap. Later post-transplant blood repertoires were often dominated by donor CD8+ memory clones.

Using immunoSEQ multiplex PCR, the repertoire was profiled, and TCRdb retains in-frame clones only, with some absent. The sample shows around 10,000 clones, no singletons; the ten largest hold approximately 15%. Cyclophosphamide on days +3 and +4 followed busulfan-fludarabine conditioning and a marrow graft. Ten or more counts support this clone. No antigen is known for it. V was clipped by 2 bases and J by 0 bases, with 9 bases between them. The CDR3 contains 14 residues. Germline V gene sequence: CDR1 GTSNPN, CDR2 SVGIG (reference sequence). The V and J genes are TRBV30 and TRBJ2-3; D uncertain. The source is a female patient between 35 and 55 years old who received an allogeneic stem cell transplant from a related donor, was CMV-positive, and had no GVHD. The T cells may partly be graft donor cells. The source material was PBMCs, sampled after allogeneic stem cell transplant with posttransplant cyclophosphamide. CDR3 in amino acids: CAWSTVVSTDTQYF. Here the CDR3 DNA reads TGTGCCTGGAGTACGGTGGTTAGCACAGATACGCAGTATTTT.